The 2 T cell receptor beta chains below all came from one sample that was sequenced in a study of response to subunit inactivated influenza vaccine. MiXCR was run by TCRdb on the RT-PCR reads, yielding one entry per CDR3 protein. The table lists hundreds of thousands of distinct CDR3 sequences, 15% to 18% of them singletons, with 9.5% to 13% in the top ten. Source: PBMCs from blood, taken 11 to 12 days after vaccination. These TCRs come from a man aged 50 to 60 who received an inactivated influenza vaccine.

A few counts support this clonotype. CDR3 sequence reads: CASSLARAQSTEAFF. CDR3 nucleotides: TGTGCCAGCAGCTTAGCCAGGGCCCAGAGCACTGAAGCTTTCTTT. V usage is TRBV7-2 and J usage is TRBJ1-1; possibly TRBD1 for D (5 bases). The CDR3 length is 15 residues. CDR1 is SGHTA, CDR2 FQGNSA, per germline. V lost 0 bases, J lost 4 bases, and 12 bases lay in between.

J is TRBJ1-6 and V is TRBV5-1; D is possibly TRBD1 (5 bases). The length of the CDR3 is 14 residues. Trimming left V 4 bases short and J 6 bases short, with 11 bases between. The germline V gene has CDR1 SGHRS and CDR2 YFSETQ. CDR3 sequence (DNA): TGCGCCAGCAGCGACGGACAAATTAATTCACCCCTCCACTTT. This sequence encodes CASSDGQINSPLHF.